This passage covers 30 T cell receptor beta chains from one sample sequenced in a study of tumor and adjacent non-tumor tissue in lung cancer. RNA was extracted from bulk tissue without any cell sorting. This non-tumor lung sample came from over 3 cm beyond the tumor edge. Three rounds of nested PCR, following a modified ARM-PCR protocol, produced the TCRbeta library. TCRdb itself ran the multiplex PCR reads through MiXCR, one entry per CDR3 protein. The data show more than 55,000 distinct CDR3 sequences, 76% seen once. The sequenced material came from distant non-tumor lung tissue. The receptors stem from a man aged 60 to 75 with non-small cell lung cancer.

Details on this clonotype: An end of the junction differs from the germline gene, which may be a read error. The rearrangement links TRBV6-1 to TRBJ2-3, with 10 bases identical to TRBD2. The CDR3 extends over 16 amino acids. The germline V gene encodes CDR1 MNHNS and CDR2 SASEGT. For the CDR3, the DNA is TGTACCAGCAGGGGCGGACTAGCGGTGAGCACAGATACGCAGTATTTT. It encodes CTSRGGLAVSTDTQYF.

Comments on this clonotype: The junction and the germline gene differ at one end; a read error may be behind it. CDR3 loop: CSTSAGEDTGAFF. In DNA form, the CDR3 reads TGCAGCACCTCGGCAGGGGAGGACACTGGAGCTTTCTTT. The rearrangement joins TRBV29-1 to TRBJ1-1; D is perhaps TRBD1 (6 bases). Germline CDR1 is SQVTM and CDR2 is ANQGSEA. CDR3 length equals 13 residues.

On this clonotype itself: One end of the junction fails to match germline, which may point to a read error. This sequence joins TRBV29-1 and TRBJ1-5; a possible D gene is TRBD1 (6 bases). The CDR3 runs 12 residues. CDR1 is SQVTM and CDR2 is ANQGSEA in the germline V gene. The CDR3 loop reads CCVGQGQQPQHF. DNA of the CDR3: TGCTGCGTTGGCCAGGGGCAACAGCCCCAGCATTTT.

Comments on this clonotype: Because it lacks the conserved phenylalanine or tryptophan at the end, this CDR3 is likely a read error. The DNA is left out, because the CDR3 cannot be placed on it with certainty; the CDR3 is given as TCRdb lists it. V and J are TRBV6-5 and TRBJ2-7; the table's D call, TRBD2, has no DNA check behind it. The CDR3 is 15 amino acids long, termini counted. From germline, CDR1 is MNHEY and CDR2 SVGAGI. CDR3 sequence: CASSYSRRETAEQHL.

The CDR3 region has the DNA TGTGCCAGCAGTGATGGAACACGCCAGGTTCAGCCCCAGCATTTT. Protein product: CASSDGTRQVQPQHF. The chain recombines TRBV13 with TRBJ1-5, with D hard to call. Germline CDR1 is PRHDT and CDR2 is FYEKMQ (reference sequence). The CDR3 has 15 amino acids. V was trimmed by 6 bases and J by 6 bases, leaving 18 bases between them.

About this clonotype: A read error may produce the germline difference seen at one junction end. The chain joins TRBV29-1 to TRBJ2-7, with D uncertain. CDR3 length equals 12 residues. CDR1 and CDR2 from the germline V gene are SQVTM and ANQGSEA. The CDR3 bases are TGCAGCGCTGCCAACAGCTTCTACGAGCAGTATTTC. Protein sequence: CSAANSFYEQYF.

On this clonotype: A read error may account for a junction end that differs from germline. This chain joins TRBV29-1 and TRBJ1-2; D uncertain. This CDR3 comprises 11 residues. Germline values: CDR1 SQVTM, CDR2 ANQGSEA. CDR3 nucleotides: TGCAGCGTTCCGGTGGACTATGGATACCCCTTC. It encodes CSVPVDYGYPF.

This rearrangement joins TRBV25-1 to TRBJ1-3, with a tentative D call TRBD1 (6 bases). The CDR3 loop spans 15 amino acids. Germline lookup yields CDR1 MGHDK and CDR2 SYGVNS. The ends were cut back, 6 bases at V and 4 bases at J, with 16 bases in the middle. The CDR3 coding sequence is TGTGCCAGCAGGGGTGTGACAGGTGGGGGAAACACCATATATTTT. Its translation is CASRGVTGGGNTIYF.

With regard to this clonotype: One end of the junction is discordant with germline, which a read error may explain. The CDR3 DNA is TGTGCCAGCAGTGGCGACAACTACGAGCAGTGCTTC. Protein sequence: CASSGDNYEQCF. This chain joins TRBV6-1 and TRBJ2-7; the D is unclear. CDR3 size: 12 residues. Germline assignment: CDR1 MNHNS and CDR2 SASEGT.

In the case of this clonotype: An end of the junction does not agree with germline; a read error may underlie this. The chain combines TRBV29-1 with TRBJ2-1; TRBD2 is a possible D gene (7 bases). Germline loops: CDR1 SQVTM, CDR2 ANQGSEA. The CDR3 has 14 amino acids. The CDR3: CNVGGGGGLAEQFF. As DNA, the CDR3 is TGCAACGTTGGCGGAGGGGGAGGGCTAGCTGAGCAGTTCTTC.

This clonotype was seen many times. The chain employs TRBV24-1 and TRBJ2-7; weak D call: TRBD2 (7 bases). Trimming shortened V by 7 bases and J by 6 bases, and 21 bases separated the two germline ends. The CDR3 consists of 15 residues. Germline loops: CDR1 KGHDR, CDR2 SFDVKD. The CDR3 spells CATSARGGGSTEQYF. CDR3 in DNA: TGTGCCACCAGCGCTCGTGGCGGGGGCTCTACCGAGCAGTACTTC.

This clonotype was detected once. Germline and junction disagree at one end, which may indicate a read error. The chain links TRBV29-1 to TRBJ1-2; a possible D gene is TRBD1 (5 bases). This CDR3 comprises 11 residues. Germline lookup yields CDR1 SQVTM and CDR2 ANQGSEA. The CDR3 here is CIVKGRCGYTF. CDR3 bases: TGCATCGTTAAGGGGAGGTGCGGCTACACCTTC.

The chain joins TRBV6-1 to TRBJ2-3, with 9 positions matching TRBD1. Germline V gene sequence: CDR1 MNHNS, CDR2 SASEGT. The CDR3 covers 14 residues. The CDR3 nucleotides read TGTGCGAGCTCCAAGACAGGGGGAAGAGATACGCAGTATTTT. It specifies CASSKTGGRDTQYF.

Concerning this clonotype itself: Here the CDR3 omits its conserved ending phenylalanine or tryptophan, so a read error is the likely source. Because the CDR3's place on the DNA is in doubt, the DNA is left out and the CDR3 is given as listed by TCRdb. The V call is TRBV13, the J call TRBJ1-5. The CDR3 is 15 amino acids long, termini counted. Germline-derived CDR1 and CDR2 are PRHDT and FYEKMQ (reference sequence). The CDR3 loop is CASSEGTRQDQPHHL.

A note on this clonotype: A much larger clone lies one base from this, so it may be a read error. The CDR3, as DNA: TGCGCCAGCAGCAGAGGGACTAGCGGGAGAGAGGCCCAGTACTTC. It is translated as CASSRGTSGREAQYF. The rearrangement uses TRBV5-1 and TRBJ2-5; 14 nucleotides line up with TRBD2. This CDR3 spans 15 amino acids. Germline CDR1 SGHRS, CDR2 YFSETQ.

This sequence joins TRBV10-3 and TRBJ2-1; D call uncertain. In germline, CDR1 is ENHRY, CDR2 SYGVKD. Trimming left V 0 bases short and J 7 bases short, with 16 bases between. The CDR3 has 16 amino acids. The chain's CDR3 is CAISESGGSERNEQFF. CDR3 nucleotide sequence: TGTGCCATCAGTGAGTCTGGCGGAAGTGAACGAAATGAGCAGTTCTTC.

The rearrangement uses TRBV10-3 and TRBJ2-2, with D possibly TRBD2 on 5 matching bases. V was pared by 4 bases and J by 8 bases, with 14 bases between. The CDR3 spans 14 residues. CDR1 is ENHRY, CDR2 SYGVKD, per germline. The DNA for the CDR3 is TGTGCCATCAGTGTGCCGGGAATCGGTGGGGAGCTGTTTTTT. This gives the protein CAISVPGIGGELFF.

This chain uses TRBV20-1 with TRBJ2-1, with 10 bases aligning to TRBD2. Germline V gives CDR1 DFQATT, CDR2 SNEGSKA (reference sequence). This CDR3 spans 14 amino acids. Losses at the gene ends were 6 bases for V and 9 bases for J; bases not matched to a gene: 11. As DNA, the CDR3 is TGCAGTGCCGAGGGAGCGGGAGGGCCACTTGAGCAGTTCTTC. This codes for CSAEGAGGPLEQFF.

In the case of this clonotype: The germline gene is not matched at one end of the junction; a read error may be the cause. V is TRBV12-3 or TRBV12-4 and J is TRBJ2-5; D is undetermined. The CDR3 has 15 residues. The CDR3 nucleotides read TGTGCCAGCAACCCGCCGCCTAGTGAATCGGAGACACAGTATTTC. It codes for CASNPPPSESETQYF.

V is TRBV13 and J is TRBJ2-2; 8 bases line up with TRBD2. CDR3 size: 18 residues. CDR1 is PRHDT and CDR2 is FYEKMQ in the germline V gene (reference sequence). With V trimmed by 6 bases and J by 5 bases, 17 bases remained unmatched. The DNA of the CDR3 is TGTGCCAGCAGTTTCCAGGGACTAGTGGGAGTTCAGACCGGGGAGCTGTTTTTT. Its translation: CASSFQGLVGVQTGELFF.

This clonotype was seen a handful of times. The rearrangement joins TRBV6-1 to TRBJ2-2; no definite D call. Germline CDR1 is MNHNS and CDR2 is SASEGT. V gave up 3 bases and J gave up 6 bases, with 14 bases separating them. The CDR3 is 15 amino acids. The CDR3 is CASSDPTRVAGELFF. CDR3 DNA sequence: TGTGCCAGCAGTGATCCGACAAGGGTCGCCGGGGAGCTGTTTTTT.

With respect to this clonotype: One end of the junction does not line up with germline, which may come from a read error. The chain combines TRBV4-2 with TRBJ2-3; possible D gene TRBD2, 6 bases. The length of the CDR3 is 16 residues. Germline CDR1 and CDR2: LGHNA and YNFKEQ. CDR3 sequence (DNA): TGTGCCAGCAGCCAAGGAGGTACTAGCAGCATAGATACGCAGTATTTT. Protein: CASSQGGTSSIDTQYF.

The chain employs TRBV6-5 and TRBJ1-6; the D gene is possibly TRBD1 (5 bases). Between the trimmed V and J ends, which lost 5 bases and 10 bases, there was a span of 9 bases. CDR3 size: 12 residues. CDR1 MNHEY and CDR2 SVGAGI come from the germline V gene. The CDR3 reads CASSPGRSPLHF. The CDR3 DNA sequence: TGTGCCAGCAGTCCAGGGAGATCACCCCTCCACTTT.

As regards this clonotype: Compared with germline, one end of the junction differs, possibly owing to a read error. The chain links TRBV11-2 to TRBJ2-7; perhaps TRBD1 as D (5 bases). In germline, CDR1 is SGHAT, CDR2 FQNNGV. This CDR3 has 15 amino acids. The CDR3 sequence is CASSLVTGRIYGQYF. In DNA, the CDR3 is TGCGCCAGCAGCTTGGTCACAGGCAGAATCTACGGGCAGTACTTC.

As regards this clonotype: Lacking the conserved final phenylalanine or tryptophan, this CDR3 likely reflects a read error. The rearrangement joins TRBV6-1 to TRBJ2-7; 9 positions match TRBD1. The germline V gene encodes CDR1 MNHNS and CDR2 SASEGT. The junction had 20 bases not matched to a gene; V was cut back by 8 bases and J by 3 bases. CDR3 length: 18 residues. In DNA form, the CDR3 reads TGTGCCAGCGGGGTCACCACAACAGACAGGGGGGGGAACTACGAGCAGTACTTA. It yields the protein CASGVTTTDRGGNYEQYL.

Comments on this clonotype: An end of the junction differs from the germline gene, which may be a read error. The V call is TRBV29-1, the J call TRBJ2-7; D ambiguous. Per the germline V gene, CDR1 is SQVTM and CDR2 is ANQGSEA. CDR3 length: 13 residues. The CDR3 region is CGVHDQRFYEQYF. The CDR3 DNA follows: TGCGGCGTGCACGACCAGCGATTCTACGAGCAGTACTTC.

V is TRBV2 and J is TRBJ2-5; 10 positions agree with TRBD2. The CDR3 consists of 14 residues. V lost 10 bases to trimming and J lost 4 bases; unmatched junction nucleotides: 9. Germline V gene sequence: CDR1 SNHLY, CDR2 FYNNEI. In DNA form, the CDR3 reads TGTGCCATCTTATCAGAGCGGGAGGGAGAGACCCAGTACTTC. Protein: CAILSEREGETQYF.

Of note for this clonotype: This may come from a read error, since a much larger clone is one base off. This chain joins TRBV6-4 and TRBJ2-7; D call uncertain. The CDR3 extends over 12 amino acids. Germline V gene lookup returns CDR1 MRHNA and CDR2 SNTAGT. The germline V and J ends were trimmed by 8 bases and 3 bases, with 11 bases remaining between them. Here the CDR3 reads CASGRSYYEQYF. The DNA for the CDR3 is TGTGCCAGCGGAAGATCCTACTACGAGCAGTACTTC.

To note about this clonotype: One end of the junction fails to match germline, which may point to a read error. The chain is built from TRBV5-5 and TRBJ2-3; 9 positions agree with TRBD1. This CDR3 has 14 amino acids. Germline CDR1 SGHKS, CDR2 YYEKEE (reference sequence). The CDR3 spells CTSSRDRVPITQYF. CDR3 sequence (DNA): TGTACCAGCAGCAGGGACAGGGTTCCAATTACGCAGTATTTT.

As concerns this clonotype: The CDR3 does not close with the conserved phenylalanine or tryptophan, likely indicating a read error. The chain recombines TRBV12-3 or TRBV12-4 with TRBJ2-1, with a possible D match to TRBD2 (6 bases). This CDR3 spans 15 amino acids. V lost 7 bases to trimming and J lost 5 bases, with 18 bases between them. In DNA, the CDR3 is TGTGCCAGCACTTTTCCTCGGCGGGACCACAATGAGCAGTTCCTC. Its translation: CASTFPRRDHNEQFL.